This T cell receptor (beta chain) originates from a study of somatic mutations in cytotoxic T cells in rheumatoid arthritis. Concerning this clone itself: Its specificity is not known.

The protocol was immunoSEQ multiplex PCR, while the TCRdb copy is restricted to in-frame clones and leaves out a portion. The top ten hold roughly 3.1% of the sample, which has 30,000 to 45,000 clones, under 90% seen once. Once isolated by positive magnetic bead selection, the CD4+ and CD8+ cells had their purity checked by flow cytometry. Study findings and constraints: Any difference in CD8+ T-cell clonality between patients who had rheumatoid arthritis and healthy controls who were age-matched was not statistically significant. Only rheumatoid arthritis patients, not healthy controls, showed CD8+ clonality increasing with age.

The material sequenced was CD8+ T cells sorted from blood. The TCR originated in a man aged 40-49 years in good health.

CDR3 coding DNA: TGTGCCAGCAGTTTATCATCCGGACAGGCCATCTTTACAGATACGCAGTATTTT. It codes for CASSLSSGQAIFTDTQYF. The gene calls are TRBV27 and TRBJ2-3; 7 bases match TRBD1. The germline gives CDR1 MNHEY, CDR2 SMNVEV (reference sequence). The V and J ends lost 0 bases and 3 bases, in that order; junction bases with no gene match: 12. This CDR3 spans 18 amino acids.